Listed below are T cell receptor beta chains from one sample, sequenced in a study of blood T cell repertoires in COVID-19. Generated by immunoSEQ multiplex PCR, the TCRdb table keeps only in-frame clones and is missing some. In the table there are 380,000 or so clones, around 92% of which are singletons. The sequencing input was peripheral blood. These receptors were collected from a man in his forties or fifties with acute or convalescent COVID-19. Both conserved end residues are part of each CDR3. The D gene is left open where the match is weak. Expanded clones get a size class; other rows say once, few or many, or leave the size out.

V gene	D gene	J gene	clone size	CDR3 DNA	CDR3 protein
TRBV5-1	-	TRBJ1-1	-	TGCGCCAGCACCTATTCAGGAGGTACTGAAGCTTTCTTT	CASTYSGGTEAFF
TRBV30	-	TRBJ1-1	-	TGTGCCTGGAGTTTCCCCACAGATCCTGGCGCTTTCTTT	CAWSFPTDPGAFF
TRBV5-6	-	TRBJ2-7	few	TGTGCCAGCAGCTCCACCTACGAGCAGTACTTC	CASSSTYEQYF
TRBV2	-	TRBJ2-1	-	TGTGCCAGCATAGGGGGAAGATATAATGAGCAGTTCTTC	CASIGGRYNEQFF
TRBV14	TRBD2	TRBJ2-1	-	TGTGCCAGCAGCCGAGACTTAGCGGGGGGGCCCAGTGAGCAGTTCTTC	CASSRDLAGGPSEQFF
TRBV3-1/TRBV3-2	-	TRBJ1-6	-	TGTGCCAGCAGCCGCGACAGGATTTCACCCCTCCACTTT	CASSRDRISPLHF
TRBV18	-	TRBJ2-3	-	TGTGCCAGCTCACCGTGGCAGATTAGCACAGATACGCAGTATTTT	CASSPWQISTDTQYF
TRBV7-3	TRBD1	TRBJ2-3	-	TGTGCCAGCAGTCCCGGGACAGCCACAGATACGCAGTATTTT	CASSPGTATDTQYF
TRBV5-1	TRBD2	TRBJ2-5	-	TGCGCCAGCAGCTTGGCCTTAGCGGGGGGACAGGAGACCCAGTACTTC	CASSLALAGGQETQYF
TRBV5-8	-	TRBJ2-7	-	TGTGCCAGCAGCTTGGGCAGTGCCTACGAGCAGTACTTC	CASSLGSAYEQYF
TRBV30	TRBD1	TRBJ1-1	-	TGTGCCTGGTTAAGATGGACAGGGAACACTGAAGCTTTCTTT	CAWLRWTGNTEAFF
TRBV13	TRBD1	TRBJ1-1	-	TGTGCCAGCAGCCGGGACAGCCCTGAAGCTTTCTTT	CASSRDSPEAFF
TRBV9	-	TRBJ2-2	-	TGTGCCAGCAGCGTAAGTCAGGCCAACACCGGGGAGCTGTTTTTT	CASSVSQANTGELFF
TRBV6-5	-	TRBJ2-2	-	TGTGCCAGCAGTTACTCGCGCCAGGCAACCGGGGAGCTGTTTTTT	CASSYSRQATGELFF
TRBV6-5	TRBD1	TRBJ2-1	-	TGTGCCAGCAGGGGAGCGACAGGGCCCTACAATGAGCAGTTCTTC	CASRGATGPYNEQFF
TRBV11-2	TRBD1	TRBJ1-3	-	TGTGCCAGCAGCTTACGGACAGGGGAAGGAAACACCATATATTTT	CASSLRTGEGNTIYF
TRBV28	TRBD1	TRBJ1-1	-	TGTGCCAGCAGTTTCCCGACAGGGGGCGCTTTTAGTGAAGCTTTCTTT	CASSFPTGGAFSEAFF
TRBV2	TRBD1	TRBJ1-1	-	TGTGCCAGCAGTGAATCGCGGGGACAGACCCCCCTCGGCACTGAAGCTTTCTTT	CASSESRGQTPLGTEAFF
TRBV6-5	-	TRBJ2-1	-	TGTGCCAGCAGGGGCTACCCCCACAATGAGCAGTTCTTC	CASRGYPHNEQFF
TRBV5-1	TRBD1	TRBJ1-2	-	TGCGCCAGCAGCTTGGGAGGACAGGGCAACTATGGCTACACCTTC	CASSLGGQGNYGYTF
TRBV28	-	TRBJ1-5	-	TGTGCCAGCAGTTTAACAGGGAATCAGCCCCAGCATTTT	CASSLTGNQPQHF
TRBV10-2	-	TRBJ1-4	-	TGCGCCAGCACCGAGGCGGGAGCAACTAATGAAAAACTGTTTTTT	CASTEAGATNEKLFF
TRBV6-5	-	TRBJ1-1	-	TGTGCCAGCAGACAACTCGACAGCACCGATGAAGCTTTCTTT	CASRQLDSTDEAFF
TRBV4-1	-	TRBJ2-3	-	TGCGCCAGCAGCCAGCTAGACGGGAGTAGCACAGATACGCAGTATTTT	CASSQLDGSSTDTQYF
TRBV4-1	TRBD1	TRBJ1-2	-	TGCGCCAGCAGCTCGGGGACAGGGGAACCCTATGGCTACACCTTC	CASSSGTGEPYGYTF
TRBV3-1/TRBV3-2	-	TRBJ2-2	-	TGTGCCAGCAGTCAACAGGGTTGGACTAGTACCGGGGAGCTGTTTTTT	CASSQQGWTSTGELFF
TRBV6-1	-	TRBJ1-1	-	TGTGCCAGCAGCGCCACCTTGGGCAGAATGAAAGCTTTCTTT	CASSATLGRMKAFF
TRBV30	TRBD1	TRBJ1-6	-	TGTGCCTGGAGGGGACAGGGTAACTCACCCCTCCACTTT	CAWRGQGNSPLHF
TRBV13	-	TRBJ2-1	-	TGTGCCAGCAGCTTACCGTTTTCCCATGAGCAGTTCTTC	CASSLPFSHEQFF
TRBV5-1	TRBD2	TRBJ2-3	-	TGCGCCAGCAGCTTGACTAGCGGGGGCACAGATACGCAGTATTTT	CASSLTSGGTDTQYF
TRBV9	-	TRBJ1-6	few	TGTGCCAGCAGCGAAGGATACAGGGTTGATTCACCCCTCCACTTT	CASSEGYRVDSPLHF
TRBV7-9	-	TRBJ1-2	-	TGTGCCAGCAGCCAAAGGGGCAGGCCGGCCGGCTACACCTTC	CASSQRGRPAGYTF
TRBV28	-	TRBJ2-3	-	TGTGCCAGCAGCCCGAGACAGAGCATCACAGATACGCAGTATTTT	CASSPRQSITDTQYF
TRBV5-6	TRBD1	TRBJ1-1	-	TGTGCCAGCAGCCCGACAGGGGGTGAGAACACTGAAGCTTTCTTT	CASSPTGGENTEAFF
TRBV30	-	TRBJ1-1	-	TGTGCCTGGTCCGGTCACCCCACCTCCACTGAAGCTTTCTTT	CAWSGHPTSTEAFF
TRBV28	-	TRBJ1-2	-	TGTGCCAGTCACAAGATTAACTATGGCTACACCTTC	CASHKINYGYTF
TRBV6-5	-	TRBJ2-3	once	TGTGCCAGCACCCCTTCCCGGGGTAGTACGCAGTATTTT	CASTPSRGSTQYF
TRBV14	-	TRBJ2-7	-	TGTGCCAGCAGCCAAAAATCAGGGGCGTACGAGCAGTACTTC	CASSQKSGAYEQYF
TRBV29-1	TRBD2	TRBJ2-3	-	TGCAGCGTTGTTGGTAGCGGGGGCACAGATACGCAGTATTTT	CSVVGSGGTDTQYF
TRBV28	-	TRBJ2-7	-	TGTGCCAGCAGTTCGGGACATAACTACGAGCAGTACTTC	CASSSGHNYEQYF
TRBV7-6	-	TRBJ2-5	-	TGTGCCAGCAGCTTAGTCACCCGTCCCACAGGGATTCAAGAGACCCAGTACTTC	CASSLVTRPTGIQETQYF
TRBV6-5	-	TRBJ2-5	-	TGTGCCAGCAGTTACTCCTCGGGGGTCTACGAGACCCAGTACTTC	CASSYSSGVYETQYF
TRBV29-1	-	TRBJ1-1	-	TGCAGCGTTTGGCCCCGCGGACTCGGCACTGAAGCTTTCTTT	CSVWPRGLGTEAFF
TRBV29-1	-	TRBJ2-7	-	TGCAGCGTTGACGGGGGGCGCGGCCACGAGCAGTACTTC	CSVDGGRGHEQYF
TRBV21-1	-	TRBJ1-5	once	TGTGCCAGCAGCCTAGGCAGGGGCGAGATCAATCAGCCCCAGCATTTT	CASSLGRGEINQPQHF
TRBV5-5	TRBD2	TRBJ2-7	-	TGTGCCAGCAGCTTGGGACTAGCCGGTACCTACGAGCAGTACTTC	CASSLGLAGTYEQYF
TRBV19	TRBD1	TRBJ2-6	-	TGTGCCAGCGGACAGGGAAAGCCCTCTGGGGCCAACGTCCTGACTTTC	CASGQGKPSGANVLTF